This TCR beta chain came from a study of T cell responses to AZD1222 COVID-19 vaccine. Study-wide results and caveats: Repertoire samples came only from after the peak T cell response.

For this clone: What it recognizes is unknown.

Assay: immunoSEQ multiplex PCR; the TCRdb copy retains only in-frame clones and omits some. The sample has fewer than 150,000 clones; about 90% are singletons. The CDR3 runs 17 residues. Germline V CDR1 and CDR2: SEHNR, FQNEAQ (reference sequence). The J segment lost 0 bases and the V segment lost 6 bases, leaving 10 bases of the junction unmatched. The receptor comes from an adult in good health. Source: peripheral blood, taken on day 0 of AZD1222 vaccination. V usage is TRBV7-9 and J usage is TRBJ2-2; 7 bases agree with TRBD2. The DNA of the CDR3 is TGTGCCAGCAGTTCCCGTTTCGGGAGGACGAACACCGGGGAGCTGTTTTTT. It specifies CASSSRFGRTNTGELFF.